The rows below give T cell receptor beta chains drawn from one sample of a study of T cells in Graves' hyperthyroidism and ophthalmopathy. TCRdb ran MiXCR on the multiplex PCR reads and lists one entry per CDR3 protein. The sample yields about 290,000 distinct CDR3 sequences, about 13% seen once. Sequencing was performed on blood. These receptors originate from a woman aged 40-49 years with Graves' hyperthyroidism. Both conserved end residues are part of each CDR3. D genes are given only for firm matches. Part of the rows lack a size; the others show once, few, many or a class for expanded clones.

J gene | clone size | D gene | V gene | CDR3 DNA | CDR3 protein
TRBJ2-7 | many | . | TRBV28 | TGTGCCAGCAGTTACGCCCGGGACGGCAGCTCCTACGAGCAGTACTTC | CASSYARDGSSYEQYF
TRBJ1-2 | many | . | TRBV9 | TGTGCCAGCAGCCCTTGGACCCAAGCTAACTATGGCTACACCTTC | CASSPWTQANYGYTF
TRBJ2-1 | few | . | TRBV3-1 | TGTGCCAGCAGCGACCCGACCGGGGATGAGCAGTTCTTC | CASSDPTGDEQFF
TRBJ2-3 | many | . | TRBV28 | TGTGCCAGCACCAGGGACACAGATACGCAGTATTTT | CASTRDTDTQYF
TRBJ2-7 | many | . | TRBV6-2/TRBV6-3 | TGTGCCAGCAGTTACAGAATCCACGAGCAGTACTTC | CASSYRIHEQYF
TRBJ1-5 | many | . | TRBV12-3/TRBV12-4 | TGTGCCAGCAGTTCGCAGGGATCTCAGCCCCAGCATTTT | CASSSQGSQPQHF
TRBJ2-2 | many | . | TRBV7-9 | TGTGCCAGCAGCCGCACAGCGAACACCGGGGAGCTGTTTTTT | CASSRTANTGELFF
TRBJ1-1 | many | TRBD1 | TRBV6-1 | TGTGCCAGCAGTATGTCGGACAGGTTGGGCGAAGCTTTCTTT | CASSMSDRLGEAFF
TRBJ2-7 | many | . | TRBV28 | TGTGCCAGCAGCAAATCCGACGGGCAGCGCTACGAGCAGTACTTC | CASSKSDGQRYEQYF
TRBJ2-5 | many | . | TRBV2 | TGTGCCAGCAGTGAAACGCGCCAAGAGACCCAGTACTTC | CASSETRQETQYF
TRBJ2-5 | many | TRBD2 | TRBV3-1 | TGTGCCAGCAGCCCTCCGCTAGCGGGAGAGGGAGAGACCCAGTACTTC | CASSPPLAGEGETQYF
TRBJ1-1 | many | . | TRBV20-1 | TGCAGTGCTAGGAGGGCGAACACTGAAGCTTTCTTT | CSARRANTEAFF
TRBJ2-2 | many | TRBD2 | TRBV27 | TGTGCCAGCAGTTTACAACCTCCGGGACTACCATCGACCGGGGAGCTGTTTTTT | CASSLQPPGLPSTGELFF
TRBJ2-7 | many | . | TRBV29-1 | TGCAGCGTTCAACAGGACTTATCCTACGAGCAGTACTTC | CSVQQDLSYEQYF
TRBJ2-7 | few | . | TRBV20-1 | TGCAGTGCTAGCGGGAGAGGATGGGGCTACGGGCAGTACTTC | CSASGRGWGYGQYF
TRBJ2-7 | many | . | TRBV24-1 | TGTGCCACCAGTGATCCGGGGTTAGGGAACGAGCAGTACTTC | CATSDPGLGNEQYF
TRBJ2-3 | . | TRBD2 | TRBV9 | TGTGCCAGCAGCGCCACAGCAGCGGGAAGCACAGATACGCAGTATTTT | CASSATAAGSTDTQYF
TRBJ1-1 | few | TRBD1 | TRBV20-1 | TGCAGTGCTAGGGGATATGACAGGGGGACTGAAGCTTTCTTT | CSARGYDRGTEAFF
TRBJ1-1 | few | . | TRBV6-1 | TGTGCCAGCAGTTTCCAGGGATTTGGGACTGAAGCTTTCTTT | CASSFQGFGTEAFF
TRBJ1-6 | . | . | TRBV19 | TGTGCCAGTACCGATACCGCGGCGATCCTTTCACCCAAGGTCCACTTT | CASTDTAAILSPKVHF
TRBJ2-7 | many | TRBD2 | TRBV2 | TGTGCCAGCAGTGGAACTAGCGGGAACGAGCAGTACTTC | CASSGTSGNEQYF
TRBJ2-1 | many | TRBD2 | TRBV5-8 | TGTGCCAGCAGCTTGGGGCTAGCGGCCAGAGAGCAGTTCTTC | CASSLGLAAREQFF
TRBJ1-2 | many | TRBD1 | TRBV20-1 | TGCAGTCCAAGGACAGGGCCTAACTATGGCTACACCTTC | CSPRTGPNYGYTF
TRBJ2-7 | few | . | TRBV18 | TGTGCCAGCTCACCACCGTGGCAGATCTACGAGCAGTACTTC | CASSPPWQIYEQYF
TRBJ2-5 | many | TRBD1 | TRBV28 | TGTGCCAGCAGTCGACAGGGGAATGTGGAGACCCAGTACTTC | CASSRQGNVETQYF
TRBJ1-5 | many | TRBD1 | TRBV6-6 | TGTGCCAGCAGTTACGGGGACAGACAGCCCCAGCATTTT | CASSYGDRQPQHF
TRBJ1-5 | many | TRBD1 | TRBV5-1 | TGCGCCAGCAGCCTGACAGGGGCCGAGAATCAGCCCCAGCATTTT | CASSLTGAENQPQHF
TRBJ1-2 | many | . | TRBV7-2 | TGTGCCAGCAGCCCCGGGGGACCAGGGGCAAACTATGGCTACACCTTC | CASSPGGPGANYGYTF
TRBJ1-6 | many | TRBD1 | TRBV28 | TGTGCCAGCAGCGTTGGGGGACAGGGATTTTCACCCCTCCACTTT | CASSVGGQGFSPLHF
TRBJ2-1 | many | . | TRBV27 | TGTGCCAGCAGCGAGGGTAGCGATGAGCAGTTCTTC | CASSEGSDEQFF
TRBJ2-5 | many | . | TRBV6-6 | TGTGCCAGCAGTTACTCGGGGACACGCCAAGAGACCCAGTACTTC | CASSYSGTRQETQYF
TRBJ1-5 | many | TRBD1 | TRBV5-6 | TGTGCCAGCAGCAGAGGGTCCGGGACAGGGGGAATAGTAGGCAATCAGCCCCAGCATTTT | CASSRGSGTGGIVGNQPQHF
TRBJ1-1 | . | . | TRBV5-1 | TGCGCCAGCAGCCGGGACGGCGCGTACACTGAAGCTTTCTTT | CASSRDGAYTEAFF
TRBJ2-5 | few | . | TRBV12-3/TRBV12-4 | TGTGCCAGCCGGGGAGGTGGGACCCAGTACTTC | CASRGGGTQYF
TRBJ2-3 | many | . | TRBV2 | TGTGCCAGCAGTGGAATACAGGGAAGGGGGTATTTT | CASSGIQGRGYF
TRBJ1-2 | . | . | TRBV12-3/TRBV12-4 | TGTGCCAGCAGTTTTAAGCAGGGCCATGGCTACACCTTC | CASSFKQGHGYTF
TRBJ2-3 | many | TRBD1 | TRBV28 | TGTGCCAGCAGTTTCCTTACCGCCGGGACAGGGGGCCCAGATACGCAGTATTTT | CASSFLTAGTGGPDTQYF
TRBJ2-5 | many | . | TRBV28 | TGTGCCAGCAGTCGAGGGGGAAATTGGGAGACCCAGTACTTC | CASSRGGNWETQYF
TRBJ1-1 | many | . | TRBV11-3 | TGTGCCAGCAGCTTAGAGGAGGGGTGGAACACTGAAGCTTTCTTT | CASSLEEGWNTEAFF
TRBJ1-3 | many | . | TRBV3-1 | TGTGCCAGCAGCCCCTCGGACATCTCTGGAAACACCATATATTTT | CASSPSDISGNTIYF
TRBJ1-2 | many | . | TRBV29-1 | TGCAGCGTTGGGACAGAGGGTAACTATGGCTACACCTTC | CSVGTEGNYGYTF
TRBJ2-2 | . | . | TRBV6-1 | TGTGCCAGTAGAGGGGTTGCCGGGGAGCTGTTTTTT | CASRGVAGELFF
TRBJ2-7 | few | . | TRBV15 | TGTGCCACCAGCTGGGGCCGTCGGAGTTACGAGCAGTACTTC | CATSWGRRSYEQYF
TRBJ2-2 | . | TRBD2 | TRBV10-3 | TGTGCCATCAGTGACGAAAGACTAGCGGTCATCGGGGAGCTGTTTTTT | CAISDERLAVIGELFF
TRBJ2-2 | few | . | TRBV6-6 | TGTGCCAGCAGTTACGAGTACACCGGGGAGCTGTTTTTT | CASSYEYTGELFF